The table lists the clone carrying this T cell receptor (beta chain) with a few counts. Antigen unknown. The data stem from a study of T-cell reconstitution after alpha-beta-depleted transplantation in children. As it was prepared, the TCRbeta library received unique molecular identifiers. MiXCR, applied by TCRdb to the PCR reads, yields one record per CDR3 protein. Of a few hundred thousand distinct CDR3 sequences listed, 10% to 15% were seen once; the top ten hold roughly 2.3%. The CDR3 totals 15 residues. The germline V gene has CDR1 SGHTA and CDR2 FQGNSA. V shed 5 bases and J 6 bases; nucleotides not matched to a gene: 9. Study outcomes and limitations: T-cell counts and diversity at one year following transplant were attributed mainly to newly produced T cells. About two months after transplant, alpha-beta T cells reportedly came from several hundred expanded graft clones. Diversity of TCRbeta at day 60 was high in some patients, arising from surviving recipient T cells and thymic progenitors.

The receptor comes from a male patient between 5 and 17 years old who had a stem cell transplant for acute myeloid leukemia, so the T cells may come from the graft donor. V usage is TRBV7-2 and J usage is TRBJ2-2; TRBD2 aligns across 7 bases. The material sequenced was PBMCs, mostly from graft donor cells, taken 360 days after TCRalphabeta/CD19-depleted stem cell transplant. CDR3 loop: CASSGGDRQSGELFF. CDR3 DNA: TGTGCCAGCAGCGGGGGGGACCGTCAATCCGGGGAGCTGTTTTTT.